Each of the 30 T cell receptor beta chains below was sequenced from the same sample in a study of T cell responses to AZD1222 COVID-19 vaccine. Produced via immunoSEQ multiplex PCR; TCRdb's table is partial and in-frame only. This sample has tens of thousands of clones, with around 89% found just once. Sequenced here: peripheral blood, sampled 28 days after the second AZD1222 dose. These TCRs come from an adult who received the AZD1222 COVID-19 vaccine.

The chain joins TRBV5-6 to TRBJ2-5; 8 nucleotides align to TRBD1. Looked up from germline, CDR1 is SGHDT and CDR2 is YYEEEE. The CDR3 sequence is 15 residues long. J was trimmed by 3 bases and V by 4 bases; bases with no gene match: 8. The CDR3 region has the DNA TGTGCCAGCAGCCGATCCAGGACAGGGAAAGAGACCCAGTACTTC. Its protein is CASSRSRTGKETQYF.

V is TRBV28 and J is TRBJ1-4; D is undetermined. The CDR3 covers 15 residues. Per the germline V gene, CDR1 is MDHEN and CDR2 is SYDVKM. V lost 1 base and J 3 bases, leaving 9 bases between the germline ends. The CDR3 sequence is CASSLSSAPNEKLFF. CDR3 sequence (DNA): TGTGCCAGCAGTTTATCCTCAGCGCCTAATGAAAAACTGTTTTTT.

The rearrangement uses TRBV5-1 and TRBJ1-1, with D tentatively TRBD1 (5 bases). The CDR3 runs to 13 residues. V gave up 0 bases and J gave up 5 bases, with 8 bases separating them. The germline V gene has CDR1 SGHRS and CDR2 YFSETQ. CDR3 loop: CASSLGQTTEAFF. The CDR3 DNA reads TGCGCCAGCAGCTTGGGACAGACGACTGAAGCTTTCTTT.

Only one count was recorded for this clone. This chain links TRBV19 with TRBJ1-5, with no clear D. Germline CDR1 is LNHDA and CDR2 is SQIVND (reference sequence). Trimming removed 3 bases from V and 0 bases from J, with 6 bases in between. The length of the CDR3 is 14 residues. The CDR3 nucleotides read TGTGCCAGTAGTATGTGGGATAGCAATCAGCCCCAGCATTTT. This gives the protein CASSMWDSNQPQHF.

The rearrangement links TRBV5-1 to TRBJ2-5; D unclear. The CDR3 totals 11 residues. Germline assignment: CDR1 SGHRS and CDR2 YFSETQ. V gave up 0 bases and J gave up 4 bases, with 1 base separating them. The CDR3 loop is CASSLVETQYF. CDR3 in DNA: TGCGCCAGCAGCTTGGTAGAGACCCAGTACTTC.

V is TRBV6-1 and J is TRBJ1-1; maybe TRBD1 (6 bases). Germline V gene sequence: CDR1 MNHNS, CDR2 SASEGT. The germline V and J ends were trimmed by 2 bases and 1 base, with 14 bases remaining between them. This CDR3 comprises 16 residues. The CDR3 region is CASSEYQGRANTEAFF. CDR3 nucleotide sequence: TGTGCCAGCAGTGAATATCAGGGGAGAGCGAACACTGAAGCTTTCTTT.

The CDR3 coding sequence is TGTGCCAGCAGCCCCGGCGGAGGGGGCTTAACTGAAGCTTTCTTT. Encoded protein: CASSPGGGGLTEAFF. The chain joins TRBV7-3 to TRBJ1-1, with 7 positions matching TRBD1. The V gene's germline CDR1 is SGHTA and CDR2 FQGTGA. The CDR3 covers 15 residues. V shed 5 bases and J 5 bases; nucleotides not matched to a gene: 11.

The V and J genes are TRBV4-2 and TRBJ1-4; tentatively, D is TRBD1 (5 bases). The V and J ends lost 3 bases and 4 bases respectively, with 15 bases between them. The CDR3 has 16 residues. Germline assignment: CDR1 LGHNA and CDR2 YNFKEQ. Written as DNA, the CDR3 is TGTGCCAGCAGCCATTCCAGAGGGGACTTTAATGAAAAACTGTTTTTT. Encoded protein: CASSHSRGDFNEKLFF.

V usage is TRBV5-8 and J usage is TRBJ1-1; maybe TRBD1 (5 bases). CDR1 and CDR2 from the germline V gene are SGHTS and YDEGEE. The CDR3 has 14 residues. V lost 3 bases, J lost 5 bases, and 14 bases lay in between. CDR3 protein: CASSWEGLRTEAFF. CDR3 bases: TGTGCCAGCAGCTGGGAGGGGCTGAGAACTGAAGCTTTCTTT. Full variable domain (missing parts from reference TRBV5-8 and TRBJ1-1): EAGVTQSPTHLIKTRGQQATLRCSPISGHTSVYWYQQALGLGLQFLLWYDEGEERNRGNFPPRFSGRQFPNYSSELNVNALELEDSALYLCASSWEGLRTEAFFGQGTRLTVV.

This chain connects TRBV7-8 to TRBJ1-4, with D perhaps matching TRBD1 (5 bases). Trimming left V 5 bases short and J 6 bases short, with 25 bases between. This CDR3 region has 18 residues. CDR1 is SGHVS and CDR2 is FQNEAQ in the germline V gene. The DNA of the CDR3 is TGTGCCAGCAGCCGCAGGCGGCCGGACGGGGGTCAGTATGAAAAACTGTTTTTT. The encoded protein is CASSRRRPDGGQYEKLFF.

This chain joins TRBV7-6 and TRBJ2-1; D not resolved. Germline V CDR1 and CDR2: SGHVS, FNYEAQ. Trimming left V 1 base short and J 10 bases short, with 5 bases between. The CDR3 contains 11 residues. CDR3 DNA: TGTGCCAGCAGCTTAGTATCAGAGCAGTTCTTC. As protein: CASSLVSEQFF.

This clone was detected once. This chain joins TRBV6-5 and TRBJ2-2; D is uncertain. Germline V CDR1 and CDR2: MNHEY, SVGAGI. The CDR3 runs 12 residues. Between the trimmed V and J ends, which lost 8 bases and 3 bases, there was a span of 7 bases. The CDR3 reads CASVQHTGELFF. CDR3 in DNA: TGTGCCAGCGTTCAGCACACCGGGGAGCTGTTTTTT.

V and J are TRBV7-3 and TRBJ1-1; D remains unclear. V lost 5 bases to trimming and J lost 0 bases, with 7 bases between them. The CDR3 spans 13 residues. Per germline, CDR1 SGHTA and CDR2 FQGTGA. In DNA form, the CDR3 reads TGTGCCAGCAGCCCAGGATTGAACACTGAAGCTTTCTTT. It specifies CASSPGLNTEAFF.

About this clone itself: Other DNA variants within this sample encode the same CDR3. The rearrangement joins TRBV19 to TRBJ2-5; D may correspond to TRBD1 or TRBD2 (6 bases each). With 1 base removed from V and 4 bases from J, the gap between germline ends came to 10 bases. CDR1 LNHDA and CDR2 SQIVND come from the germline V gene (reference sequence). The CDR3 covers 14 residues. CDR3 loop: CASSIGGGRETQYF. CDR3 nucleotide sequence: TGTGCCAGTAGTATAGGTGGGGGGCGAGAGACCCAGTACTTC.

This clone is labeled medium-sized. The rearrangement links TRBV2 to TRBJ2-5, with 12 positions matching TRBD2. Germline V gives CDR1 SNHLY, CDR2 FYNNEI. The CDR3 is 17 residues long. After removal of 5 bases from V and 4 bases from J, the junction contained 11 bases not matched to a gene. CDR3 residues: CASSPTSSGGAGETQYF. CDR3 in DNA: TGTGCCAGCAGTCCTACTTCTAGCGGGGGGGCGGGAGAGACCCAGTACTTC.

This clone appeared a few times. CDR3 in amino acids: CASSLGQGFSGNTIYF. As DNA, the CDR3 is TGTGCCAGCAGCTTGGGACAAGGTTTCTCTGGAAACACCATATATTTT. This chain links TRBV5-4 with TRBJ1-3; D call uncertain. There are 16 residues in the CDR3. The V gene lost 0 bases and the J gene lost 0 bases, with 10 bases spanning the gap. Germline CDR1 is SGHNT and CDR2 is YYREEE (reference sequence).

The chain carries TRBV14 and TRBJ1-1; 7 nucleotides align to TRBD1. Germline V CDR1 and CDR2: SGHDN, FVKESK. This CDR3 spans 15 amino acids. V dropped 3 bases and J dropped 4; count of bases not matched to a gene: 8. CDR3 sequence (DNA): TGTGCCAGCAGCCATCCGGGACAGAAGGGCACTGAAGCTTTCTTT. This gives the protein CASSHPGQKGTEAFF. The full variable domain, its missing parts supplied by reference TRBV14 and TRBJ1-1, is EAGVTQFPSHSVIEKGQTVTLRCDPISGHDNLYWYRRVMGKEIKFLLHFVKESKQDESGMPNNRFLAERTGGTYSTLKVQPAELEDSGVYFCASSHPGQKGTEAFFGQGTRLTVV.

This clone is categorized as medium-sized. This chain connects TRBV29-1 to TRBJ2-5; D gene unclear. The CDR3 is 14 residues long. In germline, CDR1 is SQVTM, CDR2 ANQGSEA. The V gene lost 6 bases and the J gene lost 5 bases, with 19 bases spanning the gap. This CDR3 is CSVEFGPTGETQYF. The DNA for the CDR3 is TGCAGCGTGGAATTTGGACCAACTGGGGAGACCCAGTACTTC.

The chain links TRBV4-2 to TRBJ2-7; tentative D call: TRBD2 (5 bases). The CDR3 totals 14 residues. V shed 4 bases and J shed 3 bases, with 13 bases lying between them. Germline CDR1 reads LGHNA; CDR2 reads YNFKEQ. In DNA, the CDR3 is TGTGCCAGCAGCCCCGGGATAGGAGACTACGAGCAGTACTTC. As protein: CASSPGIGDYEQYF.

The table lists this clone with a few counts. The chain links TRBV5-4 to TRBJ2-7; perhaps TRBD1 as D (6 bases). Germline CDR1 and CDR2: SGHNT and YYREEE (reference sequence). This CDR3 spans 14 amino acids. Trimming removed 4 bases from V and 7 bases from J, with 18 bases in between. CDR3 DNA: TGTGCCAGCAGCGCTAGGGGACAAACGCAAGAGCAGTACTTC. It encodes CASSARGQTQEQYF.

This clone was found once. The chain employs TRBV28 and TRBJ1-2, with unresolved D. The CDR3 runs to 12 residues. Looked up from germline, CDR1 is MDHEN and CDR2 is SYDVKM. V was cut by 6 bases and J by 8 bases, with 13 bases left in between. This CDR3 is CASSKGPGGYTF. As DNA, the CDR3 is TGTGCCAGCAGCAAAGGACCCGGGGGCTACACCTTC.

In regard to this clone: At one end the junction does not follow the germline gene, possibly because of a read error. This chain links TRBV19 with TRBJ1-1; D is unresolved. Per germline, CDR1 LNHDA and CDR2 SQIVND (reference sequence). This CDR3 comprises 13 residues. The CDR3 is CASGIKVNTEAFF. The CDR3 DNA is TGTGCCAGTGGTATTAAGGTGAACACTGAAGCTTTCTTT.

This chain connects TRBV6-5 to TRBJ1-3, with D uncertain. CDR1 and CDR2 from the germline V gene are MNHEY and SVGAGI. The CDR3 runs 16 residues. The V gene lost 2 bases and the J gene lost 1 base, with 12 bases spanning the gap. The CDR3 reads CASSYALTFSGNTIYF. The CDR3 DNA reads as TGTGCCAGCAGTTACGCCCTGACTTTTTCTGGAAACACCATATATTTT.

The chain links TRBV10-2 to TRBJ2-3; 8 bases are a match to TRBD2. The CDR3 contains 15 residues. The germline gives CDR1 WSHSY, CDR2 SAAADI. V lost 5 bases to trimming and J lost 1 base; unmatched junction nucleotides: 5. For the CDR3, the DNA is TGCGCCAGCAGTTTCGGGGGGGTGGGCACAGATACGCAGTATTTT. Translation gives CASSFGGVGTDTQYF.

The chain recombines TRBV5-1 with TRBJ2-2; the match to TRBD2 covers 12 bases. This CDR3 is 18 amino acids long. Per the germline V gene, CDR1 is SGHRS and CDR2 is YFSETQ. The trim removed 0 bases at V and 7 bases at J, leaving 10 bases unmatched. The CDR3 region has the DNA TGCGCCAGCAGCTTGGGCCCCACTAGCGGGAGGTGGATCGGGGAGCTGTTTTTT. Its translation: CASSLGPTSGRWIGELFF.

The chain employs TRBV27 and TRBJ1-6; D ambiguous. Germline CDR1 MNHEY, CDR2 SMNVEV (reference sequence). The CDR3 has 12 residues. Trimming took 3 bases from V and 10 from J, leaving 7 bases between them. CDR3 amino acids: CASSFDRSPLHF. The CDR3 region has the DNA TGTGCCAGCAGTTTCGACCGGTCACCCCTCCACTTT.

The rearrangement links TRBV6-5 to TRBJ2-2, with D perhaps being TRBD1 or TRBD2 (5 bases each). CDR1 and CDR2 (germline): MNHEY, SVGAGI. The CDR3 length is 14 residues. V was trimmed by 6 bases and J by 6 bases, leaving 14 bases between them. The CDR3 coding sequence is TGTGCCAGCAGCTGGGACCTCGGAGCCGGGGAGCTGTTTTTT. It translates to CASSWDLGAGELFF.

V and J are TRBV27 and TRBJ1-5; TRBD1 might be the D (6 bases). V lost 3 bases, J lost 6 bases, and 12 bases lay in between. The CDR3 is 14 residues long. Per germline, CDR1 MNHEY and CDR2 SMNVEV (reference sequence). Here the CDR3 DNA reads TGTGCCAGCAGTTTGGGGACACATGGTCAGCCCCAGCATTTT. This encodes CASSLGTHGQPQHF.

V and J are TRBV2 and TRBJ1-1, with a possible D match to TRBD1 (6 bases). Per germline, CDR1 SNHLY and CDR2 FYNNEI. The CDR3 contains 14 residues. The ends were cut back, 7 bases at V and 5 bases at J, with 17 bases in the middle. The CDR3 DNA is TGTGCCAGCACCCTGGAGGGGGGGGGTACTGAAGCTTTCTTT. Translated, it gives CASTLEGGGTEAFF.

The rearrangement uses TRBV2 and TRBJ1-2, with 7 bases that match TRBD1. Losses at the gene ends were 5 bases for V and 0 bases for J; bases not matched to a gene: 6. Looked up from germline, CDR1 is SNHLY and CDR2 is FYNNEI. CDR3 size: 15 residues. The CDR3 DNA reads as TGTGCCAGCAGTTACCGGGACAGAACTAACTATGGCTACACCTTC. Protein product: CASSYRDRTNYGYTF.